This is a list of T cell receptor beta chains from one sample in a study of OX40 agonist ivuxolimab in advanced cancers. Sequenced by immunoSEQ multiplex PCR; TCRdb stores in-frame clones only, minus some. The sample has approximately 44,000 clones; roughly nine tenths are singletons. Material: CD4+ or CD8+ T cells sorted from blood, obtained in a trial of the OX40 agonist ivuxolimab. The receptors were sampled from an adult with an advanced solid tumor such as melanoma, head and neck, liver or kidney cancer. Both conserved end residues are part of each CDR3. The order of the fields is J gene, D gene, CDR3 length, V gene, clone size, CDR3 protein, CDR3 DNA. D genes are given only for firm matches. Not all rows give a size; the values are once, few, many and, for expanded clones, a class.

j_call: TRBJ2-3; d_call: -; cdr3_length: 16; v_call: TRBV18; clone_size: -; cdr3_aa: CASSPPGGSSTDTQYF; cdr3_nt: TGTGCCAGCTCACCACCAGGCGGTTCTAGCACAGATACGCAGTATTTT
j_call: TRBJ2-3; d_call: TRBD1; cdr3_length: 17; v_call: TRBV7-8; clone_size: -; cdr3_aa: CASSSWLGTEITDTQYF; cdr3_nt: TGTGCCAGCAGCTCCTGGTTAGGGACAGAAATCACAGATACGCAGTATTTT
j_call: TRBJ2-4; d_call: -; cdr3_length: 15; v_call: TRBV7-9; clone_size: -; cdr3_aa: CASSLEGSAKNIQYF; cdr3_nt: TGTGCCAGCAGCTTGGAGGGATCGGCCAAAAACATTCAGTACTTC
j_call: TRBJ2-2; d_call: -; cdr3_length: 18; v_call: TRBV12-1; clone_size: -; cdr3_aa: CASSFDGARQGPPGELFF; cdr3_nt: TGTGCCAGCAGCTTTGACGGTGCGAGACAGGGGCCGCCTGGGGAGCTGTTTTTT
j_call: TRBJ2-1; d_call: TRBD2; cdr3_length: 15; v_call: TRBV5-4; clone_size: -; cdr3_aa: CASRSRAGENPEQFF; cdr3_nt: TGTGCCAGCAGATCACGTGCGGGAGAAAATCCTGAGCAGTTCTTC
j_call: TRBJ2-3; d_call: -; cdr3_length: 15; v_call: TRBV6-4; clone_size: -; cdr3_aa: CASSSPGVDIDTQYF; cdr3_nt: TGTGCCAGCAGTTCCCCGGGGGTAGATATAGATACGCAGTATTTT
j_call: TRBJ2-2; d_call: -; cdr3_length: 14; v_call: TRBV19; clone_size: -; cdr3_aa: CATRRARSPGELFF; cdr3_nt: TGTGCCACCCGGAGGGCCAGGTCCCCGGGGGAGCTGTTTTTT
j_call: TRBJ2-1; d_call: -; cdr3_length: 14; v_call: TRBV30; clone_size: -; cdr3_aa: CAWTKLAPYNEQFF; cdr3_nt: TGTGCCTGGACCAAACTAGCACCCTACAATGAGCAGTTCTTC
j_call: TRBJ2-3; d_call: -; cdr3_length: 14; v_call: TRBV19; clone_size: -; cdr3_aa: CASSISERTDTQYF; cdr3_nt: TGTGCCAGTAGTATCTCCGAGCGCACAGATACGCAGTATTTT
j_call: TRBJ1-2; d_call: -; cdr3_length: 14; v_call: TRBV7-9; clone_size: -; cdr3_aa: CASSPGGTAYGYTF; cdr3_nt: TGTGCCAGCAGCCCGGGAGGGACGGCATATGGCTACACCTTC
j_call: TRBJ2-1; d_call: TRBD2; cdr3_length: 13; v_call: TRBV2; clone_size: -; cdr3_aa: CAIPSGYYNEQFF; cdr3_nt: TGTGCCATCCCTAGCGGATACTACAATGAGCAGTTCTTC
j_call: TRBJ2-7; d_call: -; cdr3_length: 13; v_call: TRBV6-1; clone_size: -; cdr3_aa: CASSEFAQYEQYF; cdr3_nt: TGTGCCAGCAGTGAATTCGCCCAATACGAGCAGTACTTC
j_call: TRBJ1-5; d_call: -; cdr3_length: 15; v_call: TRBV6-5; clone_size: -; cdr3_aa: CASSLQQGSNQPQHF; cdr3_nt: TGTGCCAGCAGTCTCCAACAGGGAAGCAATCAGCCCCAGCATTTT
j_call: TRBJ2-2; d_call: TRBD2; cdr3_length: 18; v_call: TRBV27; clone_size: -; cdr3_aa: CASSSLTGTSGREGELFF; cdr3_nt: TGTGCCAGCAGTTCGCTGACCGGGACTAGCGGGAGGGAAGGGGAGCTGTTTTTT
j_call: TRBJ2-3; d_call: -; cdr3_length: 12; v_call: TRBV28; clone_size: -; cdr3_aa: CASSFPTDTQYF; cdr3_nt: TGTGCCAGCAGTTTTCCAACAGATACGCAGTATTTT
j_call: TRBJ1-1; d_call: TRBD1; cdr3_length: 14; v_call: TRBV7-9; clone_size: -; cdr3_aa: CASSSRQGDTEAFF; cdr3_nt: TGTGCCAGCAGCTCCCGACAGGGCGACACTGAAGCTTTCTTT
j_call: TRBJ2-7; d_call: -; cdr3_length: 11; v_call: TRBV7-7; clone_size: once; cdr3_aa: CASSWYYEQYF; cdr3_nt: TGTGCTAGCAGCTGGTACTACGAGCAGTACTTC
j_call: TRBJ2-7; d_call: -; cdr3_length: 14; v_call: TRBV7-2; clone_size: -; cdr3_aa: CASSPDKGLREQYF; cdr3_nt: TGTGCCAGCAGCCCAGACAAGGGTTTACGTGAGCAGTACTTC
j_call: TRBJ2-2; d_call: -; cdr3_length: 12; v_call: TRBV6-5; clone_size: -; cdr3_aa: CASGWDTGELFF; cdr3_nt: TGTGCCAGCGGCTGGGACACCGGGGAGCTGTTTTTT
j_call: TRBJ2-2; d_call: -; cdr3_length: 17; v_call: TRBV19; clone_size: -; cdr3_aa: CASSPFWTLGNTGELFF; cdr3_nt: TGTGCCAGTAGTCCGTTCTGGACACTTGGGAACACCGGGGAGCTGTTTTTT
j_call: TRBJ2-7; d_call: TRBD1; cdr3_length: 14; v_call: TRBV5-1; clone_size: -; cdr3_aa: CASSSGQGAYEQYF; cdr3_nt: TGCGCCAGCAGCTCGGGACAGGGGGCCTACGAGCAGTACTTC
j_call: TRBJ1-1; d_call: -; cdr3_length: 15; v_call: TRBV2; clone_size: once; cdr3_aa: CASSVTGEGTTEAFF; cdr3_nt: TGTGCCAGCAGTGTTACCGGGGAGGGGACCACTGAAGCTTTCTTT
j_call: TRBJ2-7; d_call: -; cdr3_length: 15; v_call: TRBV4-1; clone_size: many; cdr3_aa: CASSQVISSTYEQYF; cdr3_nt: TGCGCCAGCAGCCAAGTAATCTCCTCTACCTACGAGCAGTACTTC
j_call: TRBJ1-3; d_call: -; cdr3_length: 16; v_call: TRBV4-3; clone_size: -; cdr3_aa: CASSQDEAGSGNTIYF; cdr3_nt: TGCGCCAGCAGCCAAGATGAGGCAGGCTCTGGAAACACCATATATTTT
j_call: TRBJ2-7; d_call: -; cdr3_length: 12; v_call: TRBV29-1; clone_size: -; cdr3_aa: CSVSTGPDGMYF; cdr3_nt: TGCAGCGTTTCTACAGGCCCTGACGGGATGTACTTC
j_call: TRBJ1-1; d_call: -; cdr3_length: 12; v_call: TRBV30; clone_size: -; cdr3_aa: CAWSVRGTEAFF; cdr3_nt: TGTGCCTGGAGTGTACGTGGTACTGAAGCTTTCTTT